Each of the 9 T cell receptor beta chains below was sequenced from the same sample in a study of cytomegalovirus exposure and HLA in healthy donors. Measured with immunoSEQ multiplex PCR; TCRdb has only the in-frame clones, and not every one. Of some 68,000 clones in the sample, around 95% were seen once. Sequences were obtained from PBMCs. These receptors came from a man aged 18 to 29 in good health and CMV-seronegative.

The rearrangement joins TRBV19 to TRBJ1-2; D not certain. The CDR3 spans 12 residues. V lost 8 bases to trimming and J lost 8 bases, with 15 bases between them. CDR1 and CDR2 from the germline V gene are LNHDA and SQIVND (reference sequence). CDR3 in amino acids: CASDSASRGYTF. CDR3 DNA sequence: TGTGCCAGTGATTCAGCGTCTCGGGGCTACACCTTC.

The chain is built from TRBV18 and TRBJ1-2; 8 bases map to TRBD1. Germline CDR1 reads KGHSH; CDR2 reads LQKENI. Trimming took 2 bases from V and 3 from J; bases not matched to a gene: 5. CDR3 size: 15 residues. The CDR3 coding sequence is TGTGCCAGCTCACCAGGACAGGGATTTGACTATGGCTACACCTTC. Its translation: CASSPGQGFDYGYTF.

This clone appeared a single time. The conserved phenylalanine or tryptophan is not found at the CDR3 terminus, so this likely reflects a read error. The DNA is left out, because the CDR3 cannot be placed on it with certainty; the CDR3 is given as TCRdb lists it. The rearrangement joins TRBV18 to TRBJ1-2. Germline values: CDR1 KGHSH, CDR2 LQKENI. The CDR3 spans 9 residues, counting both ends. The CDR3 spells CASSRPGEE.

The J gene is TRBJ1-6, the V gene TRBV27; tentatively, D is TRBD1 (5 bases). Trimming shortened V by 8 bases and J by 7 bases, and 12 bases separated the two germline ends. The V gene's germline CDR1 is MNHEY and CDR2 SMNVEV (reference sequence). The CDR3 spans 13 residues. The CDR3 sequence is CASAYTGNSPLHF. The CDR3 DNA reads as TGTGCCAGCGCCTATACAGGAAATTCACCCCTCCACTTT.

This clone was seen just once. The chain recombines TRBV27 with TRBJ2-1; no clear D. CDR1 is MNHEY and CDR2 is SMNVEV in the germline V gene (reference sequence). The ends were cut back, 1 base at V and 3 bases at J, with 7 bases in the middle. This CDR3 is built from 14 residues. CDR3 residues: CASSLWADYNEQFF. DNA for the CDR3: TGTGCCAGCAGTTTATGGGCAGACTACAATGAGCAGTTCTTC.

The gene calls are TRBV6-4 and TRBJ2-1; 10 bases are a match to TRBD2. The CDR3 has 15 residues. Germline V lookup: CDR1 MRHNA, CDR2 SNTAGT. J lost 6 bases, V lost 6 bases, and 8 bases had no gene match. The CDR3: CASRRAGGHRNEQFF. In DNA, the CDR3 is TGTGCCAGCAGAAGAGCGGGAGGGCATCGCAATGAGCAGTTCTTC.

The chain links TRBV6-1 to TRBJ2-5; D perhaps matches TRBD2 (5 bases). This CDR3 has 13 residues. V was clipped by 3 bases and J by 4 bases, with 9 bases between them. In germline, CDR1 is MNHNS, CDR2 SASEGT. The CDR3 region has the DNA TGTGCCAGCAGTGAGAGGGCGGGAGAGACCCAGTACTTC. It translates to CASSERAGETQYF.

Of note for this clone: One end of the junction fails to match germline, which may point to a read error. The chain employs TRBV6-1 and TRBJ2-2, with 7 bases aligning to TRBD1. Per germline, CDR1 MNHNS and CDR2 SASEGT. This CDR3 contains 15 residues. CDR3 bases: TGTGCCAGCAGCGAAGACAGGGCGAACACCGGGGAGCTGTTTTTT. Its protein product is CASSEDRANTGELFF.

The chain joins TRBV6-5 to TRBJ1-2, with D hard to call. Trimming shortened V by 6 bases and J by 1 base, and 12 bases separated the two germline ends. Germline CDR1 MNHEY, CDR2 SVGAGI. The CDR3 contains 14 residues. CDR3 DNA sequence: TGTGCCAGCAGCCAGGCCCGATATAACTATGGCTACACCTTC. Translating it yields CASSQARYNYGYTF.